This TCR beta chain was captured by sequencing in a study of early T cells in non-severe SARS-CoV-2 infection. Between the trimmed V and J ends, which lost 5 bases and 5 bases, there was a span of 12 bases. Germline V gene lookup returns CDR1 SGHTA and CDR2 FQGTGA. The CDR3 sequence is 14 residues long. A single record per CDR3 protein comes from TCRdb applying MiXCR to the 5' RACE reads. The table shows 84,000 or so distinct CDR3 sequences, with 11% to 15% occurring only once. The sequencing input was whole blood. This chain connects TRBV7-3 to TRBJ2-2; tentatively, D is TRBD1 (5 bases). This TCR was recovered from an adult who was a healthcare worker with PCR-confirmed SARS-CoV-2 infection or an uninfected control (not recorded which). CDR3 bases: TGTGCCAGCAGCCCCAGGGCAGTGACCGGGGAGCTGTTTTTT. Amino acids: CASSPRAVTGELFF.